The 28 T cell receptor beta chains below all came from one sample that was sequenced in a study of blood T cell repertoires in COVID-19. The assay was immunoSEQ multiplex PCR, and TCRdb's table has in-frame clones only and misses some. The data show 350,000 to 500,000 clones, more than 70% seen once. The source material was PBMCs or T cells enriched from blood (not recorded which). These receptors were obtained from a young woman who had been exposed to COVID-19.

The chain joins TRBV5-1 to TRBJ2-5; 8 bases map to TRBD2. The CDR3 totals 15 residues. Germline CDR1 and CDR2: SGHRS and YFSETQ. V lost 1 base, J lost 1 base, and 3 bases stayed unmatched. The DNA for the CDR3 is TGCGCCAGCAGCTTGAGCGGGGGACCCCAAGAGACCCAGTACTTC. Protein: CASSLSGGPQETQYF.

The rearrangement joins TRBV28 to TRBJ1-6; D remains unclear. Trimming left V 1 base short and J 9 bases short, with 10 bases between. Germline V CDR1 and CDR2: MDHEN, SYDVKM. The CDR3 loop spans 14 amino acids. This CDR3 is CASSLLGEGSPLHF. As DNA, the CDR3 is TGTGCCAGCAGTTTATTGGGAGAGGGTTCACCCCTCCACTTT.

In DNA, the CDR3 is TGCAGCTCCGTCATCCGGGATCCCACAGATACGCAGTATTTT. This translates into CSSVIRDPTDTQYF. The chain combines TRBV29-1 with TRBJ2-3; D is possibly TRBD2 (5 bases). Germline V lookup: CDR1 SQVTM, CDR2 ANQGSEA. With 8 bases removed from V and 2 bases from J, the gap between germline ends came to 17 bases. The CDR3 loop spans 14 amino acids.

The chain employs TRBV5-1 and TRBJ2-2; 7 nucleotides agree with TRBD2. From germline, CDR1 is SGHRS and CDR2 YFSETQ. V shed 3 bases, J shed 1 base, and the junction held 12 bases outside the gene matches. The CDR3 totals 18 residues. The CDR3 nucleotides are TGCGCCAGCAGCTCGGCTCGGAAAAGCGGGAAGAACACCGGGGAGCTGTTTTTT. Translated, it gives CASSSARKSGKNTGELFF.

The chain has TRBV6-2 or TRBV6-3 and TRBJ2-7, with D hard to call. Trimming removed 0 bases at V and 5 bases at J, with 5 bases between. The CDR3 totals 12 residues. Germline lookup yields CDR1 MNHEY and CDR2 SVGEGT. This CDR3 is CASSYSAHEQYF. The CDR3 nucleotides read TGTGCCAGCAGTTACTCGGCCCACGAGCAGTACTTC.

The chain has TRBV19 and TRBJ1-5, with a weak D call TRBD1 (5 bases). The CDR3 runs to 15 residues. Germline CDR1 and CDR2: LNHDA and SQIVND (reference sequence). V lost 7 bases, J lost 8 bases, and 21 bases lay in between. Here the CDR3 reads CASTNPQGSGKPQHF. As DNA, the CDR3 is TGTGCCAGTACTAACCCCCAGGGTTCGGGTAAGCCCCAGCATTTT.

Of note for this clone: The sample contains more than one DNA sequence encoding this CDR3. The chain joins TRBV18 to TRBJ2-2, with TRBD1 matching 7 bases. Germline values: CDR1 KGHSH, CDR2 LQKENI. V lost 1 base and J lost 2; bases outside the gene matches: 1. The CDR3 extends over 15 amino acids. CDR3 nucleotide sequence: TGTGCCAGCTCACCACAGGGGGCCAACACCGGGGAGCTGTTTTTT. Protein: CASSPQGANTGELFF. Full variable domain (rest looked up from reference TRBV18 and TRBJ2-2): NAGVMQNPRHLVRRRGQEARLRCSPMKGHSHVYWYRQLPEEGLKFMVYLQKENIIDESGMPKERFSAEFPKEGPSILRIQQVVRGDSAAYFCASSPQGANTGELFFGEGSRLTVL.

In this sample, this clone turned up once. CDR3 protein: CASSPSEGAIYEQYF. Written as DNA, the CDR3 is TGTGCCAGCTCACCATCGGAGGGGGCTATATACGAGCAGTACTTC. This chain connects TRBV18 to TRBJ2-7, with a weak D call TRBD1 (7 bases). The germline V and J ends were trimmed by 2 bases and 4 bases, with 15 bases remaining between them. Germline V CDR1 and CDR2: KGHSH, LQKENI. This CDR3 contains 15 residues.

The J gene is TRBJ1-1, the V gene TRBV10-2; D unresolved. Per germline, CDR1 WSHSY and CDR2 SAAADI. The CDR3 runs to 11 residues. V gave up 10 bases and J gave up 1 base, with 7 bases separating them. In nucleotides, the CDR3 is TGCGCCACCACCGGGAACACTGAAGCTTTCTTT. Protein sequence: CATTGNTEAFF.

This sequence joins TRBV7-3 and TRBJ1-2; weak D call: TRBD1 (6 bases). Germline V gene sequence: CDR1 SGHTA, CDR2 FQGTGA. The CDR3 loop spans 15 amino acids. V was clipped by 5 bases and J by 8 bases, with 21 bases between them. CDR3 region: CASSPNVVGGQGYTF. The CDR3 nucleotides are TGTGCCAGCAGCCCGAACGTGGTCGGGGGGCAAGGCTACACCTTC. The complete variable domain, with remaining parts taken from reference TRBV7-3 and TRBJ1-2, reads GAGVSQTPSNKVTEKGKYVELRCDPISGHTALYWYRQSLGQGPEFLIYFQGTGAADDSGLPNDRFFAVRPEGSVSTLKIQRTERGDSAVYLCASSPNVVGGQGYTFGSGTRLTVV.

The genes are TRBV5-1 and TRBJ2-5; tentatively, D is TRBD1 (6 bases). This CDR3 has 14 amino acids. The germline V gene has CDR1 SGHRS and CDR2 YFSETQ. The ends were cut back, 4 bases at V and 5 bases at J, with 15 bases in the middle. Here the CDR3 DNA reads TGCGCCAGCAGCCCAGGGGCTCATGGGGAGACCCAGTACTTC. Its translation: CASSPGAHGETQYF.

The genes are TRBV6-2 or TRBV6-3 and TRBJ2-7; a weak D match, TRBD1 (6 bases). The CDR3 covers 12 residues. V shed 5 bases and J shed 3 bases, with 8 bases lying between them. The V gene's germline CDR1 is MNHEY and CDR2 SVGEGT. The CDR3 coding sequence is TGTGCCAGCAGTACAGGGTTCTACGAGCAGTACTTC. Amino acid sequence: CASSTGFYEQYF.

This clone showed up just once. V and J are TRBV7-2 and TRBJ2-1, with TRBD2 matching over 12 bases. CDR1 SGHTA and CDR2 FQGNSA come from the germline V gene. The CDR3 is 16 residues long. The V and J ends lost 1 base and 6 bases, in that order; junction bases with no gene match: 4. Written as DNA, the CDR3 is TGTGCCAGCAGCTTAGGGACTAGCGGGAATGTCAATGAGCAGTTCTTC. It translates to CASSLGTSGNVNEQFF.

The chain recombines TRBV7-3 with TRBJ1-2; 8 bases line up with TRBD1. The germline V gene encodes CDR1 SGHTA and CDR2 FQGTGA. Trimming cost V 3 bases and J 8 bases; bases outside gene matches: 8. This CDR3 region has 14 residues. The CDR3 DNA sequence: TGTGCCAGCAGCTTCGGGCAGGGGGCAAGGGGCTACACCTTC. Encoded protein: CASSFGQGARGYTF.

The rearrangement links TRBV6-6 to TRBJ2-2, with 15 bases aligning to TRBD2. The V gene end was trimmed by 5 bases and the J gene end by 3 bases; junction bases not matched to a gene: 4. This CDR3 has 17 amino acids. CDR1 MNHNY and CDR2 SVGAGI come from the germline V gene (reference sequence). The CDR3 region has the DNA TGTGCCAGCAGTCTCGGACTAGCGGGGGGGTACACCGGGGAGCTGTTTTTT. It codes for CASSLGLAGGYTGELFF.

The CDR3 loop is CASIQTGTGAGYTF. CDR3 coding DNA: TGTGCCAGCATCCAGACCGGGACAGGGGCCGGCTACACCTTC. V usage is TRBV28 and J usage is TRBJ1-2; 10 nucleotides align to TRBD1. V was clipped by 7 bases and J by 8 bases; unmatched bases: 10. This CDR3 is 14 amino acids long. Germline V gene lookup returns CDR1 MDHEN and CDR2 SYDVKM.

This rearrangement joins TRBV9 to TRBJ1-1; 10 bases fit TRBD1. Germline V CDR1 and CDR2: SGDLS, YYNGEE. The V segment lost 3 bases and the J segment 4 bases; nucleotides outside the gene matches: 6. CDR3 size: 15 residues. The CDR3 protein is CASSASGTGATEAFF. CDR3 nucleotide sequence: TGTGCCAGCAGCGCTAGTGGGACAGGGGCCACTGAAGCTTTCTTT.

This clone was recorded once. The V call is TRBV28, the J call TRBJ1-1, with TRBD1 identical over 7 bases. Germline loops: CDR1 MDHEN, CDR2 SYDVKM. The CDR3 covers 15 residues. With 6 bases clipped from V and 8 bases from J, the junction kept 15 bases outside the gene matches. CDR3 in amino acids: CASRGYRGPISEAFF. The CDR3, as DNA: TGTGCCAGCAGGGGCTACAGGGGCCCGATCTCGGAAGCTTTCTTT.

The chain combines TRBV9 with TRBJ2-1; 13 positions match TRBD2. Trimming at V came to 3 bases and at J to 10 bases, leaving 10 bases not matched to a gene. The CDR3 runs 16 residues. Germline V lookup: CDR1 SGDLS, CDR2 YYNGEE. The CDR3 spells CASSDSLAGGPGEQFF. CDR3 bases: TGTGCCAGCAGCGATTCACTAGCGGGAGGGCCGGGGGAGCAGTTCTTC. The variable domain in full, completed from reference TRBV9 and TRBJ2-1, reads DSGVTQTPKHLITATGQRVTLRCSPRSGDLSVYWYQQSLDQGLQFLIQYYNGEERAKGNILERFSAQQFPDLHSELNLSSLELGDSALYFCASSDSLAGGPGEQFFGPGTRLTVL.

The chain employs TRBV10-3 and TRBJ1-2, with D hard to call. From germline, CDR1 is ENHRY and CDR2 SYGVKD. There are 13 residues in the CDR3. The germline V and J ends were trimmed by 3 bases and 9 bases, with 14 bases remaining between them. Here the CDR3 DNA reads TGTGCCATCAGTGAAATTGGCAGCGGGAGCTACACCTTC. This sequence encodes CAISEIGSGSYTF.

The J gene is TRBJ2-5, the V gene TRBV11-2, with D unclear. CDR3 length: 13 residues. The V gene's germline CDR1 is SGHAT and CDR2 FQNNGV. Trimming took off 3 bases at V and 4 bases at J, with 9 bases between the two ends. The CDR3 loop is CASSLLGRETQYF. CDR3 in DNA: TGTGCCAGCAGCTTGCTGGGCCGAGAGACCCAGTACTTC.

This clone was seen a handful of times. This chain links TRBV6-1 with TRBJ1-6; possible D gene TRBD1, 5 bases. This CDR3 spans 19 amino acids. Germline loops: CDR1 MNHNS, CDR2 SASEGT. Trimming pared 2 bases from V and 8 bases from J, leaving 25 bases between. The CDR3 region is CASSERVAFLRDSDSPLHF. DNA for the CDR3: TGTGCCAGCAGTGAACGGGTCGCCTTCCTCAGGGACTCGGATTCACCCCTCCACTTT.

This clone was observed a handful of times. The V and J genes are TRBV7-6 and TRBJ1-5; 12 nucleotides agree with TRBD1. The CDR3 length is 18 residues. Germline V gene lookup returns CDR1 SGHVS and CDR2 FNYEAQ. The V and J ends lost 2 bases and 5 bases, in that order; junction bases with no gene match: 10. CDR3 DNA: TGTGCCAGCAGCTTAAGCGGGGGACAGGGGGCGTTTTATCAGCCCCAGCATTTT. It specifies CASSLSGGQGAFYQPQHF.

The chain joins TRBV25-1 to TRBJ1-3; tentative D call: TRBD1 (5 bases). Germline V CDR1 and CDR2: MGHDK, SYGVNS. This CDR3 is 15 amino acids long. Deletions cut 4 bases from V and 0 bases from J, with 10 bases between. CDR3 in amino acids: CASSGWGGSGNTIYF. The CDR3 nucleotides are TGTGCCAGCAGTGGATGGGGGGGCTCTGGAAACACCATATATTTT.

This clone was counted only a few times. The chain uses TRBV19 and TRBJ1-5, with TRBD1 matching over 8 bases. The CDR3 runs to 15 residues. V was clipped by 7 bases and J by 8 bases; unmatched bases: 13. Germline CDR1 and CDR2: LNHDA and SQIVND (reference sequence). CDR3 nucleotide sequence: TGTGCCAGTACCCAGGGACAGGTGAACCTCAAGCCCCAGCATTTT. It codes for CASTQGQVNLKPQHF.

J is TRBJ2-1 and V is TRBV28, with D tentatively TRBD2 (7 bases). This CDR3 contains 15 residues. Germline lookup yields CDR1 MDHEN and CDR2 SYDVKM. The V and J ends lost 6 bases and 5 bases respectively, with 17 bases between them. The CDR3 DNA is TGTGCCAGCAGCATAGGGGGGGCCAAGGACAATGAGCAGTTCTTC. Amino acid sequence: CASSIGGAKDNEQFF.

The V gene is TRBV28, the J gene TRBJ1-3; D gene unclear. The CDR3 loop spans 13 amino acids. Trimming stripped 4 bases from V and 7 bases from J, with 11 bases between. Germline CDR1 is MDHEN and CDR2 is SYDVKM. The CDR3 loop reads CASSSHMSNTIYF. The CDR3 DNA reads TGTGCCAGCAGTTCCCACATGTCGAACACCATATATTTT.

The gene calls are TRBV27 and TRBJ2-1, with 7 bases aligning to TRBD1. Germline CDR1 reads MNHEY; CDR2 reads SMNVEV (reference sequence). Germline trimming cut 6 bases from V and 4 bases from J; bases unmatched to any gene: 12. The CDR3 runs 16 residues. The CDR3, as DNA: TGTGCCAGCAGACTTACAGGGGATCCCTATTACAATGAGCAGTTCTTC. Translating it yields CASRLTGDPYYNEQFF.